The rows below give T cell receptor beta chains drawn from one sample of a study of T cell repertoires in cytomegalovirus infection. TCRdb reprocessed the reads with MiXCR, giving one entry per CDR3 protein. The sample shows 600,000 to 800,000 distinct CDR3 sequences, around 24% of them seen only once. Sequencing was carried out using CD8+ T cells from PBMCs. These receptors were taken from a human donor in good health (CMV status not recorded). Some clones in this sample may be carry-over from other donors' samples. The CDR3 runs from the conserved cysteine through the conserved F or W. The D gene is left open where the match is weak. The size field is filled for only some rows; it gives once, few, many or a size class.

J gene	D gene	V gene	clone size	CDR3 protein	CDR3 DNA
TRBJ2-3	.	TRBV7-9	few	CASSLTGRSTDTQYF	TGTGCCAGCAGCTTAACAGGGCGGAGCACAGATACGCAGTATTTT
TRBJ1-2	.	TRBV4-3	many	CASSQDRRNSNYGYTF	TGCGCCAGCAGCCAAGATCGCCGTAACTCTAACTATGGCTACACCTTC
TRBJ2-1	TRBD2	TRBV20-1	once	CSAQIGASGGAIYNEQFF	TGCAGTGCCCAGATAGGTGCTAGCGGGGGGGCAATCTACAATGAGCAGTTCTTC
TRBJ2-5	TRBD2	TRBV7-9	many	CASSERTSGGQETQYF	TGTGCCAGCAGCGAACGGACTAGCGGGGGACAAGAGACCCAGTACTTC
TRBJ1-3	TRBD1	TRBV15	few	CATSSDRGTGNTIYF	TGTGCCACCAGCAGCGACAGGGGCACTGGAAACACCATATATTTT
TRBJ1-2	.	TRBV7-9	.	CASSLDRVLHGYTF	TGTGCCAGCAGCTTAGACAGGGTTTTACATGGCTACACCTTC
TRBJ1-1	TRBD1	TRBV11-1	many	CASSSTVRDREFSEAFF	TGTGCCAGCAGCTCAACGGTACGGGACAGGGAATTCTCTGAAGCTTTCTTT
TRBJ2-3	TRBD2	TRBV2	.	CASSAGAGGPADTQYF	TGTGCCAGCAGTGCAGGGGCGGGGGGGCCCGCAGATACGCAGTATTTT
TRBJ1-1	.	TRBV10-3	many	CAISEPTKGNTEAFF	TGTGCCATCAGTGAGCCCACCAAGGGGAACACTGAAGCTTTCTTT
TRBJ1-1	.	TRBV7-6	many	CASSPSGMSTEAFF	TGTGCCAGCAGCCCCAGTGGCATGAGCACTGAGGCTTTCTTT
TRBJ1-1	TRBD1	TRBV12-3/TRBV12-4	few	CASRGPGGTEAFF	TGTGCCAGCAGGGGACCAGGGGGCACTGAAGCTTTCTTT
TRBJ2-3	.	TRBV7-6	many	CASSLDLTDTQYF	TGTGCCAGCAGCCTTGACCTCACAGATACGCAGTATTTT
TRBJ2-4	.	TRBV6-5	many	CASSSPIKAKNIQYF	TGTGCCAGCAGCAGTCCAATCAAAGCCAAAAACATTCAGTACTTC
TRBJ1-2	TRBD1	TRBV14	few	CASSQFRTGGSYGYTF	TGTGCCAGCAGCCAATTTCGGACAGGGGGCTCGTATGGCTACACCTTC
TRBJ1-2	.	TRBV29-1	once	CSVELGGEVYGYTF	TGCAGCGTTGAGTTGGGGGGCGAGGTCTATGGCTACACCTTC
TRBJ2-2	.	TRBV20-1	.	CSARDLRNTGELFF	TGCAGTGCTAGAGATCTGCGGAACACCGGGGAGCTGTTTTTT
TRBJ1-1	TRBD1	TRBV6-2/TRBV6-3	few	CAISPGQRNTEAFF	TGTGCCATTAGCCCGGGACAGAGGAACACTGAAGCTTTCTTT
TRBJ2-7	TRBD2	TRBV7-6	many	CASSLVGGGDEQYF	TGTGCCAGCAGCTTAGTCGGCGGGGGGGACGAGCAGTACTTC
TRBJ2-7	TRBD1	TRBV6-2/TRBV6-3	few	CASSLYGQADEQYF	TGTGCCAGCAGCCTTTACGGACAGGCGGACGAGCAGTACTTC
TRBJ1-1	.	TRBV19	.	CASSIERSANTEAFF	TGTGCCAGTAGTATAGAAAGGTCGGCGAACACTGAAGCTTTCTTT
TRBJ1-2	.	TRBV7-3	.	CVSSLETGDNGYTF	TGTGTCAGCAGCTTAGAGACAGGTGACAATGGCTACACCTTC
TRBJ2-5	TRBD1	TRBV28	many	CASSPRGQGLGETQYF	TGTGCCAGCAGTCCGAGGGGACAGGGGCTGGGAGAGACCCAGTACTTC
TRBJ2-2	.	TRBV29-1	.	CSVERGGSTCTGELFF	TGCAGCGTTGAGAGGGGCGGTTCTACGTGCACCGGGGAGCTGTTTTTT
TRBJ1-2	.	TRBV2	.	CASSVRAGNGYTF	TGTGCCAGCAGTGTAAGGGCAGGGAATGGCTACACCTTC
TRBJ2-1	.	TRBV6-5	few	CASSYGTEVPYNEQFF	TGTGCCAGCAGTTACGGGACCGAAGTACCCTACAATGAGCAGTTCTTC
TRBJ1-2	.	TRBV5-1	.	CASSTNSAPADGYTF	TGCGCCAGCAGCACAAACAGCGCCCCGGCAGATGGCTACACCTTC
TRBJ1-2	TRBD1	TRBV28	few	CASSPTGAHGYTF	TGTGCCAGCAGCCCGACAGGGGCACATGGCTACACCTTC
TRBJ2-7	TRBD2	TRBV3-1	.	CASSPGLAGATQEQYF	TGTGCCAGCAGCCCGGGGCTAGCGGGGGCCACCCAGGAGCAGTACTTC
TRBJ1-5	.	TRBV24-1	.	CATSPRSLFQPQHF	TGTGCCACCAGTCCCAGGTCATTGTTTCAGCCCCAGCATTTT
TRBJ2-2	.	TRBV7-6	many	CASSQDMGLTGELFF	TGTGCCAGCAGCCAAGACATGGGTTTAACCGGGGAGCTGTTTTTT
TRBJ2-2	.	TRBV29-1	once	CSAWATYARGTGELFF	TGCAGCGCCTGGGCTACGTACGCCCGGGGCACCGGGGAGCTGTTTTTT
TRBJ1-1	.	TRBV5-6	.	CASSLGPGSEAFF	TGTGCCAGCAGCTTGGGCCCGGGATCCGAAGCTTTCTTT
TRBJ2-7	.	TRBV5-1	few	CASSWNRDTYEQYF	TGCGCCAGCAGCTGGAACAGGGATACCTACGAGCAGTACTTC
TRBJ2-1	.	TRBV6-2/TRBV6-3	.	CASSYGGSNEQFF	TGTGCCAGCAGTTACGGGGGGTCGAATGAGCAGTTCTTC
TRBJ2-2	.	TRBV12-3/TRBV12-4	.	CASSFGLEGVNTGELFF	TGTGCCAGCAGTTTCGGTCTTGAAGGGGTGAACACCGGGGAGCTGTTTTTT
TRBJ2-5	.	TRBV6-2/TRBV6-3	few	CASSYPGMETQYF	TGTGCCAGCAGTTACCCGGGTATGGAGACCCAGTACTTC
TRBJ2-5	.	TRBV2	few	CASSLERKKTQYF	TGTGCCAGCAGTCTAGAAAGGAAAAAGACCCAGTACTTC
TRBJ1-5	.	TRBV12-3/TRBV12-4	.	CASSLGTHGNQPQHF	TGTGCCAGCAGTTTAGGGACGCATGGCAATCAGCCCCAGCATTTT
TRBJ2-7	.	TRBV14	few	CASSQESGSYYEQYF	TGTGCCAGCAGCCAAGAGTCAGGATCCTATTACGAGCAGTACTTC
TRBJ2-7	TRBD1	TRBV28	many	CASSSPDRVYSYEQYF	TGTGCCAGCAGTTCCCCCGACAGGGTATACTCCTACGAGCAGTACTTC
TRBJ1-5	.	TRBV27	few	CASSLSGGQPQHF	TGTGCCAGCAGTTTAAGTGGGGGGCAGCCCCAGCATTTT
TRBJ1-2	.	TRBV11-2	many	CASSSTWTNNYGYTF	TGTGCCAGCAGCTCCACCTGGACCAATAACTATGGCTACACCTTC
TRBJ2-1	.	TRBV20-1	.	CSAPKTSSGEQFF	TGCAGTGCCCCTAAGACCAGTTCGGGTGAGCAGTTCTTC